The source of this T cell receptor beta chain is a study of blood T cells in healthy people across ages. Worth noting for this clonotype: Antigen unknown.

A J-beta primer mix and a sample-barcoded 5' primer were used in a second PCR of roughly 7 to 12 cycles. A 12-random-nucleotide template-switch adaptor tagged each cDNA molecule. TCRdb re-analysed the 5' RACE reads in MiXCR, keeping a single row per CDR3 protein. The table records more than 650,000 distinct CDR3 sequences, roughly 25% of them present only once. Isolated per sample were at least 7 million PBMCs. Overall study results and limits: Unsorted PBMCs prevented conclusive naive versus antigen-experienced comparison.

The CDR3 sequence is 15 residues long. The ends lost 5 bases at V and 2 bases at J; junction bases unmatched: 9. Germline CDR1 reads SQVTM; CDR2 reads ANQGSEA. The same sample was also studied in work on T cells of mothers and their children. According to that study: The study found slightly higher but non-significant overlap in related versus unrelated mother-child pairs.

The specimen sequenced was blood. The chain combines TRBV29-1 with TRBJ2-1, with 7 bases that match TRBD2. The TCR sequence derives from a boy between 10 and 17 years old in good health. Here the CDR3 DNA reads TGCAGCGTTTCTTGGCGGGGGACCACCTACAATGAGCAGTTCTTC. Protein sequence: CSVSWRGTTYNEQFF.